This TCR beta chain was documented in a study of blood T cell repertoires in COVID-19. The CDR3 is made up of 13 amino acids. V was cut by 3 bases and J by 7 bases, with 9 bases left in between. CDR1 and CDR2 from the germline V gene are ENHRY and SYGVKD. As originally analysed: Amplified reference gene primers provided the basis for estimating nucleated cell counts. Profiling relied on immunoSEQ multiplex PCR, and the TCRdb table lists in-frame clones only, not all of them. V, J and clone size are taken as reported in that table, and D and trimming were inferred from the DNA itself. The data show 95,000 to 110,000 clones, with around nine tenths seen just once and approximately 3.1% held by the top ten. This clone was found once.

Sequencing input: peripheral blood. The sequence derives from a man aged 45-65 years in a cohort sampled during active COVID-19. The rearrangement links TRBV10-3 to TRBJ2-2; a weak D match, TRBD2 (6 bases). Written as DNA, the CDR3 is TGTGCCATCAGTGATCAGGGAGGCGGGGAGCTGTTTTTT. Amino acid sequence: CAISDQGGGELFF.